This T cell receptor beta chain comes out of a study of beta chain features in type 1 diabetes. Study-level results: Researchers could not determine here whether HLA type influences TCRB rearrangement. The naive, central memory and Treg TCRB repertoires showed an apparent similarity that was greater among patients than among healthy donors.

In its sample, this clone was seen a few times. Its antigen is unknown. cDNA synthesis used the whole RNA isolate, giving expressed TCRB sequences. Sequencing was performed with immunoSEQ multiplex PCR; in TCRdb, only in-frame clones are kept and a portion is missing. The data show around 320,000 clones, approximately 14% seen once. Trimming at V came to 6 bases and at J to 6 bases, leaving 4 bases not matched to a gene. Germline V gene data show CDR1 as MNHEY and CDR2 as SMNVEV (reference sequence). The CDR3 is made up of 12 amino acids. The receptor's source is a man aged 25 to 45 in good health. The chain links TRBV27 to TRBJ2-5; TRBD2 aligns across 7 bases. Material for sequencing was central memory CD4+ T cells from blood. The CDR3 loop is CASRSSGKTQYF. The CDR3 nucleotides read TGTGCCAGCAGATCTAGCGGAAAGACCCAGTACTTC.